These 27 T cell receptor beta chains were all obtained from the same sample, sequenced in a study of T cell responses to AZD1222 COVID-19 vaccine. Clones were sequenced by immunoSEQ multiplex PCR, and TCRdb holds only the in-frame ones, with some missing. The sample yields approximately 130,000 clones, roughly 87% seen once. The sequences come from peripheral blood, collected 28 days after the second AZD1222 dose. These receptors all stem from an adult who received the AZD1222 COVID-19 vaccine.

V gene TRBV3-1 (or the pseudogene TRBV3-2) combines with J gene TRBJ2-5; the D gene is possibly TRBD1 (6 bases). With 2 bases removed from V and 5 bases from J, the gap between germline ends came to 15 bases. Germline CDR1 reads LGHDT; CDR2 reads YNNKEL (reference sequence). The CDR3 extends over 15 amino acids. DNA of the CDR3: TGTGCCAGCAGCCAATATGGGACACAAAAGGAGACCCAGTACTTC. Encoded protein: CASSQYGTQKETQYF.

In this sample, this clone turned up once. This rearrangement joins TRBV6-2 or TRBV6-3 to TRBJ2-7; D gene unclear. Trimming cost V 5 bases and J 0 bases, with 5 bases left between them. Germline assignment: CDR1 MNHEY and CDR2 SVGEGT. This CDR3 comprises 12 residues. The CDR3 coding sequence is TGTGCCAGCAGTCCGAGCTCCTACGAGCAGTACTTC. Translated, it gives CASSPSSYEQYF.

This clone showed up just a few times. The V call is TRBV2, the J call TRBJ2-5; unclear D gene. Per germline, CDR1 SNHLY and CDR2 FYNNEI. This CDR3 comprises 12 residues. V was pared by 2 bases and J by 9 bases, with 10 bases between. In DNA form, the CDR3 reads TGTGCCAGCAGTGAACGGTCGCAGGCCCAGTACTTC. Its protein is CASSERSQAQYF.

The genes are TRBV7-8 and TRBJ2-7; TRBD2 matches 10 bases. Germline V CDR1 and CDR2: SGHVS, FQNEAQ. The CDR3 has 14 amino acids. V gave up 5 bases and J gave up 3 bases; unmatched junction bases: 4. The CDR3 here is CASSLGLAVYEQYF. CDR3 coding DNA: TGTGCCAGCAGCCTAGGACTAGCGGTCTACGAGCAGTACTTC.

For the CDR3, the DNA is TGTGCCAGCAGCTTAACTGGAGGGGGCGCCTTCAATCAGCCCCAGCATTTT. It is translated as CASSLTGGGAFNQPQHF. The chain combines TRBV7-9 with TRBJ1-5, with 7 positions matching TRBD1. The CDR3 runs to 17 residues. CDR1 and CDR2 from the germline V gene are SEHNR and FQNEAQ (reference sequence). V lost 2 bases and J lost 3; bases outside the gene matches: 10.

The chain links TRBV18 to TRBJ2-1, with 9 bases lining up with TRBD1. Germline V CDR1 and CDR2: KGHSH, LQKENI. The CDR3 spans 14 residues. Trimming took 3 bases from V and 3 from J; bases not matched to a gene: 0. DNA for the CDR3: TGTGCCAGCTCACCGGGACAGGGCTACAATGAGCAGTTCTTC. Translating gives CASSPGQGYNEQFF.

J is TRBJ2-3 and V is TRBV6-2 or TRBV6-3; TRBD2 matches 7 bases. This CDR3 is 18 amino acids long. Trimming at V came to 4 bases and at J to 3 bases, leaving 16 bases not matched to a gene. Per germline, CDR1 MNHEY and CDR2 SVGEGT. CDR3 sequence (DNA): TGTGCCAGCAGTTCCCCTCCAGGTCGCGCGGGAGAAACAGATACGCAGTATTTT. This sequence encodes CASSSPPGRAGETDTQYF.

The V call is TRBV29-1, the J call TRBJ2-2; 7 bases agree with TRBD1. V dropped 5 bases and J dropped 0; count of bases not matched to a gene: 12. This CDR3 has 17 amino acids. The V gene's germline CDR1 is SQVTM and CDR2 ANQGSEA. This chain's CDR3 is CSVSGQAISANTGELFF. CDR3 coding DNA: TGCAGCGTTTCTGGACAGGCGATATCCGCGAACACCGGGGAGCTGTTTTTT.

The V gene is TRBV19, the J gene TRBJ1-2; D might be TRBD1 (6 bases). Germline V CDR1 and CDR2: LNHDA, SQIVND (reference sequence). This CDR3 contains 17 residues. The V end was cut by 0 bases, the J end by 2 bases, with 16 bases between. The DNA for the CDR3 is TGTGCCAGTAGTATAGATCGAGGGACACCGAGGAACTATGGCTACACCTTC. Amino acid sequence: CASSIDRGTPRNYGYTF.

Here the CDR3 reads CASRTGGGNEKLFF. CDR3 DNA sequence: TGTGCCAGCCGAACAGGGGGGGGTAATGAAAAACTGTTTTTT. J is TRBJ1-4 and V is TRBV6-5; TRBD1 aligns across 8 bases. Losses at the gene ends were 8 bases for V and 4 bases for J; bases not matched to a gene: 6. The CDR3 has 14 residues. Germline CDR1 and CDR2: MNHEY and SVGAGI.

This sequence joins TRBV7-2 and TRBJ2-2; tentatively, D is TRBD1 (5 bases). This CDR3 region has 15 residues. Between the trimmed V and J ends, which lost 5 bases and 5 bases, there was a span of 15 bases. Germline-derived CDR1 and CDR2 are SGHTA and FQGNSA. The CDR3 DNA reads as TGTGCCAGCAGCGTAGGTCAGGGCGAGACCGGGGAGCTGTTTTTT. Residues: CASSVGQGETGELFF.

This clone has just one count. The chain uses TRBV6-5 and TRBJ1-1; D is possibly TRBD1 (5 bases). Germline assignment: CDR1 MNHEY and CDR2 SVGAGI. Trimming took off 5 bases at V and 3 bases at J, with 10 bases between the two ends. The CDR3 sequence is 13 residues long. The CDR3 reads CASSPQGHTEAFF. The CDR3 bases are TGTGCCAGCAGTCCCCAGGGTCACACTGAAGCTTTCTTT.

The chain links TRBV12-5 to TRBJ2-1; 15 bases map to TRBD2. The germline CDR1 and CDR2 sequences are LGHNT and FRNRAP. The J segment lost 3 bases and the V segment lost 1 base, leaving 4 bases of the junction unmatched. This CDR3 has 18 amino acids. CDR3 loop: CASGLAGTSGGHYNEQFF. The CDR3 DNA is TGTGCTAGTGGTTTGGCCGGGACTAGCGGGGGGCACTACAATGAGCAGTTCTTC.

The chain carries TRBV7-2 and TRBJ2-7, with 7 bases aligning to TRBD1. CDR3 size: 16 residues. V trimming: 1 base; J trimming: 7 bases; junction bases outside the gene matches: 13. Germline V lookup: CDR1 SGHTA, CDR2 FQGNSA. In nucleotides, the CDR3 is TGTGCCAGCAGCTTAGGGGCAGGGGGTCTACCCCTAGAGCAGTACTTC. Translated: CASSLGAGGLPLEQYF.

V usage is TRBV5-1 and J usage is TRBJ2-3, with a tentative D call TRBD1 (6 bases). The CDR3 extends over 12 amino acids. Germline V lookup: CDR1 SGHRS, CDR2 YFSETQ. V lost 2 bases to trimming and J lost 11 bases, with 12 bases between them. The CDR3 region has the DNA TGCGCCAGCAGCTTTCCAGGGGTTGGGCAGTATTTT. This translates into CASSFPGVGQYF. The full variable domain, with the rest looked up from reference TRBV5-1 and TRBJ2-3, is KAGVTQTPRYLIKTRGQQVTLSCSPISGHRSVSWYQQTPGQGLQFLFEYFSETQRNKGNFPGRFSGRQFSNSRSEMNVSTLELGDSALYLCASSFPGVGQYFGPGTRLTVL.

The chain carries TRBV10-3 and TRBJ1-2, with TRBD1 matching over 9 bases. Germline assignment: CDR1 ENHRY and CDR2 SYGVKD. V was clipped by 3 bases and J by 6 bases; unmatched bases: 11. The CDR3 has 16 residues. This CDR3 reads CAISEPFDRGVNGYTF. The CDR3 nucleotides are TGTGCCATCAGTGAACCCTTCGACAGGGGGGTTAATGGCTACACCTTC.

J is TRBJ1-4 and V is TRBV6-5; D ambiguous. V lost 5 bases, J lost 8 bases, and 18 bases lay in between. Germline values: CDR1 MNHEY, CDR2 SVGAGI. This CDR3 has 15 residues. The CDR3 is CASSPHGPGREKLFF. The CDR3 nucleotides are TGTGCCAGCAGTCCCCATGGTCCAGGCCGAGAAAAACTGTTTTTT.

This rearrangement joins TRBV29-1 to TRBJ1-3; no reliable D call. The V end lost 0 bases, the J end lost 8 bases, and 8 bases lay between the germline ends. The CDR3 totals 12 residues. Germline V gives CDR1 SQVTM, CDR2 ANQGSEA. CDR3 protein: CSVEDYRYTIYF. In nucleotides, the CDR3 is TGCAGCGTTGAAGATTACCGTTACACCATATATTTT.

The V and J genes are TRBV30 and TRBJ1-2; no clear D. Looked up from germline, CDR1 is GTSNPN and CDR2 is SVGIG (reference sequence). CDR3 size: 13 residues. V was trimmed by 2 bases and J by 3 bases, leaving 10 bases between them. CDR3 nucleotide sequence: TGTGCCTGGAGTTCCGGATTCTACTATGGCTACACCTTC. The encoded protein is CAWSSGFYYGYTF.

The genes are TRBV18 and TRBJ1-5; D is unresolved. V was pared by 2 bases and J by 5 bases, with 13 bases between. Germline V gene sequence: CDR1 KGHSH, CDR2 LQKENI. The CDR3 covers 15 residues. In DNA form, the CDR3 reads TGTGCCAGCTCACCAATCGGAGCTAGGGATCAGCCCCAGCATTTT. Its protein is CASSPIGARDQPQHF.

A word on this clone: Other DNA sequences in the sample encode the same CDR3. The chain has TRBV29-1 and TRBJ1-1; 7 bases line up with TRBD1. The CDR3 runs 12 residues. Germline CDR1 reads SQVTM; CDR2 reads ANQGSEA. V was pared by 4 bases and J by 4 bases, with 3 bases of the junction left unmatched. This CDR3 reads CSVGSGGTEAFF. The CDR3 bases are TGCAGCGTTGGGTCAGGGGGCACTGAAGCTTTCTTT.

V is TRBV7-2 and J is TRBJ1-4, with D perhaps matching TRBD1 (6 bases). The CDR3 contains 13 residues. Trimming stripped 3 bases from V and 8 bases from J, with 10 bases between. CDR1 is SGHTA and CDR2 is FQGNSA in the germline V gene. CDR3 residues: CASSLTGREKLFF. The CDR3, as DNA: TGTGCCAGCAGCTTGACAGGCAGGGAAAAACTGTTTTTT.

The table lists this clone with a count of one. CDR3 protein: CASSLDQGDTQYF. The CDR3 region has the DNA TGCGCCAGCAGCTTGGACCAGGGGGATACGCAGTATTTT. The V call is TRBV5-1, the J call TRBJ2-3; perhaps TRBD1 as D (6 bases). Germline values: CDR1 SGHRS, CDR2 YFSETQ. There are 13 residues in the CDR3. V lost 0 bases and J 6 bases, leaving 8 bases between the germline ends. The entire variable domain, with the rest obtained from reference TRBV5-1 and TRBJ2-3, is as follows: KAGVTQTPRYLIKTRGQQVTLSCSPISGHRSVSWYQQTPGQGLQFLFEYFSETQRNKGNFPGRFSGRQFSNSRSEMNVSTLELGDSALYLCASSLDQGDTQYFGPGTRLTVL.

J is TRBJ1-5 and V is TRBV19; 8 nucleotides align to TRBD1. After removal of 4 bases from V and 5 bases from J, the junction contained 10 bases not matched to a gene. The CDR3 covers 16 residues. From germline, CDR1 is LNHDA and CDR2 SQIVND (reference sequence). CDR3 amino acids: CASSTWDRPKDQPQHF. CDR3 nucleotide sequence: TGTGCCAGTAGTACCTGGGACAGGCCGAAAGATCAGCCCCAGCATTTT.

The chain employs TRBV14 and TRBJ1-1; 7 nucleotides match TRBD1. This CDR3 comprises 16 residues. With V trimmed by 4 bases and J by 1 base, 9 bases remained unmatched. The germline V gene encodes CDR1 SGHDN and CDR2 FVKESK. Here the CDR3 reads CASSLYSGTENTEAFF. The CDR3 DNA follows: TGTGCCAGCAGCCTGTACTCCGGGACAGAGAACACTGAAGCTTTCTTT.

V and J are TRBV6-5 and TRBJ1-6; D call uncertain. Germline CDR1 MNHEY, CDR2 SVGAGI. The V end lost 6 bases, the J end lost 5 bases, and 11 bases lay between the germline ends. The CDR3 has 14 residues. The CDR3 DNA is TGTGCCAGCAGAGATTACCAGGATAATTCACCCCTCCACTTT. Translation: CASRDYQDNSPLHF.

This clone appeared once. The chain links TRBV6-4 to TRBJ1-5; possibly TRBD1 for D (6 bases). The CDR3 consists of 14 residues. V lost 3 bases and J 5 bases, leaving 11 bases between the germline ends. Germline V lookup: CDR1 MRHNA, CDR2 SNTAGT. CDR3 protein: CASSDSPGDQPQHF. The CDR3 nucleotides are TGTGCCAGCAGTGATTCTCCAGGGGATCAGCCCCAGCATTTT.